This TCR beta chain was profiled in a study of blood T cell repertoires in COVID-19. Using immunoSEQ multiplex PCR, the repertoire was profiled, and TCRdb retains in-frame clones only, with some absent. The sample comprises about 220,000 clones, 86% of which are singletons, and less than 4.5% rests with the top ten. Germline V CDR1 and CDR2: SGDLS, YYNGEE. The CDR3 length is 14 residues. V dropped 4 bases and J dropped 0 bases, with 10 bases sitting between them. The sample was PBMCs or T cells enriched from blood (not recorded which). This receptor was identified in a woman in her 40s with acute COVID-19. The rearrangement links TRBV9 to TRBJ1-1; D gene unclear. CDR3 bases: TGTGCCAGCAGCCCGGGGATCATGAACACTGAAGCTTTCTTT. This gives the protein CASSPGIMNTEAFF.